This T cell receptor beta chain is drawn from a study of blood T cell repertoires in COVID-19. In the study overall: Spain, Italy and the United States supplied samples that represented acute and convalescent COVID-19. Nucleic acid was either cDNA or gDNA, and it came from T cells, B-cell-depleted T cells, or PBMCs.

As processed by the authors: The assay estimated nucleated cells by amplifying reference gene primers. Clones were read by immunoSEQ multiplex PCR, and TCRdb kept only the in-frame ones, dropping some. That table furnishes V, J and clone size, whereas the DNA furnished D and trimming. The table records a few hundred thousand clones, approximately 89% of them present only once. The germline V gene encodes CDR1 SGHTA and CDR2 FQGNSA. The CDR3 extends over 19 amino acids. V lost 5 bases and J lost 6; bases outside the gene matches: 22. The TCR sequence derives from a woman aged 40 to 50 with acute COVID-19. The chain links TRBV7-2 to TRBJ2-1; 7 bases map to TRBD2. Input material: PBMCs or T cells enriched from blood (not recorded which). CDR3 bases: TGTGCCAGCAGCAAGCCCTCGGGGCGGGAGCTGATCGGGGCCAATGAGCAGTTCTTC. Translated, it gives CASSKPSGRELIGANEQFF.